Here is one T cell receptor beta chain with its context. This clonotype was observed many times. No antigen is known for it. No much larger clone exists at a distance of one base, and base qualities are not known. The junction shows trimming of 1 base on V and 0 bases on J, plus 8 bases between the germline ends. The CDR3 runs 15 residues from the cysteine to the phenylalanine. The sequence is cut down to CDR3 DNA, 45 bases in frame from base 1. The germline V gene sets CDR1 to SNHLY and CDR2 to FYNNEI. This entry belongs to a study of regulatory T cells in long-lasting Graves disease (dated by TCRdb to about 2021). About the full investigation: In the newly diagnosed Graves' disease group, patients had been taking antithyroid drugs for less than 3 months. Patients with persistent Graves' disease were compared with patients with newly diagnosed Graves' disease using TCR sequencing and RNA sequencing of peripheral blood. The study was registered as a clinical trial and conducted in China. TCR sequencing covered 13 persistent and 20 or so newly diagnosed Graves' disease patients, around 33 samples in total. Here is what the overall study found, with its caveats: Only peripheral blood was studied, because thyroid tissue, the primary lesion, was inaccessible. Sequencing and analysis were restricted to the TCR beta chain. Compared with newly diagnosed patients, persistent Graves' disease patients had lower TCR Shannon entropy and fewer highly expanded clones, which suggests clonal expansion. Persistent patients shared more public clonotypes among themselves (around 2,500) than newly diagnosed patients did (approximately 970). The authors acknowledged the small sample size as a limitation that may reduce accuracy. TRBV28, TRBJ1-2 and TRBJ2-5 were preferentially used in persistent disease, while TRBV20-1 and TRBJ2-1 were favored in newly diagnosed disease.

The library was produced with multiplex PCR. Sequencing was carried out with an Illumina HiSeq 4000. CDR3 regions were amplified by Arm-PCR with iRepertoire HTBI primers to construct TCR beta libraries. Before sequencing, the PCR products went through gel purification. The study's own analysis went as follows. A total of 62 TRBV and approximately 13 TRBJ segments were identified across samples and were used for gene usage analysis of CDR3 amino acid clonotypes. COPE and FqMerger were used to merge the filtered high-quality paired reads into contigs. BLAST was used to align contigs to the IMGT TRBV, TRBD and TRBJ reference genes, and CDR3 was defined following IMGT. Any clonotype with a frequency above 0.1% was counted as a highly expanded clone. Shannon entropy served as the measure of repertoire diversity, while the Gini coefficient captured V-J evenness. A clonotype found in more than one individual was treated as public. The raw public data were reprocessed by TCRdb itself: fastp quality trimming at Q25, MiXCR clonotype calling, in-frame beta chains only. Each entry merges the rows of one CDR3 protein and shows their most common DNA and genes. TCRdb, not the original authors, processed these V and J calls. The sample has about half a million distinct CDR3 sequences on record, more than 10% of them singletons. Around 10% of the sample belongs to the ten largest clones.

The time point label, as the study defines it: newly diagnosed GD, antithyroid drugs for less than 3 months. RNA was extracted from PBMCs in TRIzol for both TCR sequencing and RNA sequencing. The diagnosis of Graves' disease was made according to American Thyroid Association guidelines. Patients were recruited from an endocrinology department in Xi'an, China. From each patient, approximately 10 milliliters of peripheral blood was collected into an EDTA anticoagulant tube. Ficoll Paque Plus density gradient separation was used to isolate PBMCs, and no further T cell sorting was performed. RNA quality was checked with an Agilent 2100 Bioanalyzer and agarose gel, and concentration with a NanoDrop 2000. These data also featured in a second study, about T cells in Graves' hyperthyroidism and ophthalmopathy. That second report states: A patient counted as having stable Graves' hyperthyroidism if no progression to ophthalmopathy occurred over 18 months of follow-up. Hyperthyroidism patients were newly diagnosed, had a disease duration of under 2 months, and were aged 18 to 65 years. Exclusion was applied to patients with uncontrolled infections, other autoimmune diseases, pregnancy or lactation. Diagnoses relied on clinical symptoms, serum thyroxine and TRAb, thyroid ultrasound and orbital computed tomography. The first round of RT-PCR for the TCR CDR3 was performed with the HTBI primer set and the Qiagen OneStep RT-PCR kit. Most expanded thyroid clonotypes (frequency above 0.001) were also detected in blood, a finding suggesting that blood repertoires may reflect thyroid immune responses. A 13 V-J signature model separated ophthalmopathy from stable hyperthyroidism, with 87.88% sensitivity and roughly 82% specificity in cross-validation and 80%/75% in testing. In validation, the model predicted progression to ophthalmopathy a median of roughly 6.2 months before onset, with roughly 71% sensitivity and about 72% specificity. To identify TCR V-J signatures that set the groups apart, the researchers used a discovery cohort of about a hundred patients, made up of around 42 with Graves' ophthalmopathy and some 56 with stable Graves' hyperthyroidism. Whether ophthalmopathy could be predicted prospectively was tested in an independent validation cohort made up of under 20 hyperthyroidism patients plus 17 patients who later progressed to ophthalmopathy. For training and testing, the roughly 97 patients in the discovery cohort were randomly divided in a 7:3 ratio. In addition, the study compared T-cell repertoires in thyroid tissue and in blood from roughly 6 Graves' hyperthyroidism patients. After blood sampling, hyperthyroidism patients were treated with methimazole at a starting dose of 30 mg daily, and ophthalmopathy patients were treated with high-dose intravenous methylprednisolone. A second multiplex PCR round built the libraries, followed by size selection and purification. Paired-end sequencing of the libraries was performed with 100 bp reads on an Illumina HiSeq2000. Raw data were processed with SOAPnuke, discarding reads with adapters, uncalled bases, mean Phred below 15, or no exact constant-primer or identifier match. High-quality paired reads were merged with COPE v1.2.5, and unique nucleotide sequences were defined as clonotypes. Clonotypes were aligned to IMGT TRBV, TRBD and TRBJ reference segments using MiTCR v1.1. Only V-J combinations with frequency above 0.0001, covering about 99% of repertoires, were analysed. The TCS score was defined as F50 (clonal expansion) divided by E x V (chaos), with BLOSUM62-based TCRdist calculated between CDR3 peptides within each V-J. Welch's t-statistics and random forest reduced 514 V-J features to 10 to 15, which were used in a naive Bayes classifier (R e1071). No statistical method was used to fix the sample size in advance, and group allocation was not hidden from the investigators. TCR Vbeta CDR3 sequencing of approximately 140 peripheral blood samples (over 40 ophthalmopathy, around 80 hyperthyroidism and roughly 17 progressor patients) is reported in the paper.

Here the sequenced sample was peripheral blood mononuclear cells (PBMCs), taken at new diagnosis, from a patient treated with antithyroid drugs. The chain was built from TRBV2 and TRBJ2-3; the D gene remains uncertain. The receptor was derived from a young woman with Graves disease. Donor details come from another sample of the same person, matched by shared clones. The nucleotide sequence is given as TGTGCCAGCAGTGAAGGCTGGCACAGCACAGATACGCAGTATTTT. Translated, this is CASSEGWHSTDTQYF.